This T cell receptor beta chain was sequenced in a study of blood T cell repertoires in COVID-19. Study at large: Nucleic acid was either cDNA or gDNA, and it came from T cells, B-cell-depleted T cells, or PBMCs.

Trimming cost V 4 bases and J 4 bases, with 11 bases left between them. This CDR3 contains 14 residues. Germline V gene data show CDR1 as SGHNT and CDR2 as YYREEE (reference sequence). Data came from immunoSEQ multiplex PCR; TCRdb stores just in-frame clones and leaves some out. The sample holds about 110,000 clones, roughly 72% seen once. The chain carries TRBV5-4 and TRBJ1-4, with D possibly TRBD1 on 5 matching bases. This sequence was found in an elderly man with acute or convalescent COVID-19. Sample: peripheral blood. The CDR3 sequence: CASSPWGSNEKLFF. The CDR3 DNA reads TGTGCCAGCAGCCCGTGGGGCAGTAATGAAAAACTGTTTTTT.